The 15 T cell receptor beta chains given below trace back to one sample, sequenced in a study of blood T cell repertoires in COVID-19. Sequencing was performed with immunoSEQ multiplex PCR; in TCRdb, only in-frame clones are kept and a portion is missing. The sample has 100,000 to 110,000 clones; approximately 80% are singletons. Sequencing was carried out using peripheral blood. These receptors came from a man in his 70s with active or convalescent COVID-19.

V gene TRBV7-8 combines with J gene TRBJ1-6; 9 positions match TRBD1. V shed 2 bases and J 8 bases; nucleotides not matched to a gene: 1. The CDR3 length is 14 residues. Per germline, CDR1 SGHVS and CDR2 FQNEAQ. The DNA of the CDR3 is TGTGCCAGCAGCTTAAGGGACAGGGATTCACCCCTCCACTTT. This sequence encodes CASSLRDRDSPLHF.

As for this clone: The sample contains more than one DNA sequence encoding this CDR3. This chain joins TRBV5-1 and TRBJ1-2, with D tentatively TRBD1 (6 bases). CDR1 and CDR2 (germline): SGHRS, YFSETQ. V lost 4 bases, J lost 2 bases, and 9 bases lay in between. The CDR3 runs to 13 residues. CDR3 nucleotides: TGCGCCAGCAGCGCCGGACAGAACTATGGCTACACCTTC. As protein: CASSAGQNYGYTF.

The chain employs TRBV30 and TRBJ2-5, with 9 bases fitting TRBD2. The J segment lost 5 bases and the V segment lost 2 bases, leaving 6 bases of the junction unmatched. From germline, CDR1 is GTSNPN and CDR2 SVGIG (reference sequence). This CDR3 is built from 14 residues. The CDR3 bases are TGTGCCTGGAGTTATAGCGGGAGTAGGGAGACCCAGTACTTC. Translating it yields CAWSYSGSRETQYF. The full variable domain, its missing parts supplied by reference TRBV30 and TRBJ2-5, is SQTIHQWPATLVQPVGSPLSLECTVEGTSNPNLYWYRQAAGRGLQLLFYSVGIGQISSEVPQNLSASRPQDRQFILSSKKLLLSDSGFYLCAWSYSGSRETQYFGPGTRLLVL.

The genes are TRBV2 and TRBJ2-7, with a possible D match to TRBD2 (5 bases). V lost 6 bases and J lost 4, with 16 bases in between. Germline values: CDR1 SNHLY, CDR2 FYNNEI. CDR3 length: 14 residues. DNA of the CDR3: TGTGCCAGCAGAGACGGACTGGACGGTTACGAGCAGTACTTC. Its protein is CASRDGLDGYEQYF.

This clone has a single count. The CDR3 is CASSLRWSSGNTIYF. The CDR3 DNA follows: TGTGCCAGCAGCCTAAGGTGGAGCTCTGGAAACACCATATATTTT. The chain recombines TRBV3-1 (or the pseudogene TRBV3-2) with TRBJ1-3; no reliable D call. Germline V lookup: CDR1 LGHDT, CDR2 YNNKEL (reference sequence). V lost 4 bases, J lost 0 bases, and 10 bases lay in between. CDR3 size: 15 residues.

CDR3 nucleotides: TGTGCCAGCAGCTTACTACTTCCCGGGGAGCTGTTTTTT. Translated, it gives CASSLLLPGELFF. The chain uses TRBV7-2 and TRBJ2-2; no reliable D call. V was clipped by 2 bases and J by 6 bases, with 7 bases between them. From germline, CDR1 is SGHTA and CDR2 FQGNSA. The CDR3 spans 13 residues.

The chain has TRBV19 and TRBJ1-2, with D hard to call. The V end was cut by 5 bases, the J end by 0 bases, with 7 bases between. The CDR3 covers 13 residues. Germline V gives CDR1 LNHDA, CDR2 SQIVND (reference sequence). The CDR3 spells CASSAKANYGYTF. CDR3 bases: TGTGCCAGTAGTGCTAAAGCTAACTATGGCTACACCTTC. Using reference TRBV19 and TRBJ1-2 for the parts outside the CDR3, the full variable domain is DGGITQSPKYLFRKEGQNVTLSCEQNLNHDAMYWYRQDPGQGLRLIYYSQIVNDFQKGDIAEGYSVSREKKESFPLTVTSAQKNPTAFYLCASSAKANYGYTFGSGTRLTVV.

The chain couples TRBV7-2 to TRBJ2-3; TRBD2 is a possible D gene (5 bases). The CDR3 is 13 amino acids. V was pared by 6 bases and J by 4 bases, with 11 bases between. Germline-derived CDR1 and CDR2 are SGHTA and FQGNSA. CDR3 sequence: CASSFGAADTQYF. Here the CDR3 DNA reads TGTGCCAGCAGTTTTGGAGCGGCAGATACGCAGTATTTT.

The chain recombines TRBV5-1 with TRBJ1-5, with TRBD1 matching over 9 bases. CDR1 and CDR2 (germline): SGHRS, YFSETQ. V shed 3 bases, J shed 3 bases, and the junction held 4 bases outside the gene matches. The CDR3 covers 15 residues. CDR3 DNA: TGCGCCAGCAGCTGGGGACAGGGAGCCAATCAGCCCCAGCATTTT. Protein: CASSWGQGANQPQHF.

This clone was seen only once. The chain couples TRBV7-8 to TRBJ1-5; maybe TRBD1 (5 bases). The CDR3 length is 16 residues. In germline, CDR1 is SGHVS, CDR2 FQNEAQ. The V end was cut by 3 bases, the J end by 3 bases, with 15 bases between. CDR3 sequence: CASSFGGITPNQPQHF. The CDR3 coding sequence is TGTGCCAGCAGCTTTGGGGGGATTACACCCAATCAGCCCCAGCATTTT.

The chain uses TRBV6-1 and TRBJ2-3; 7 nucleotides line up with TRBD2. J gave up 4 bases and V 8 bases, and 0 bases lay outside the gene matches. The CDR3 loop spans 11 amino acids. CDR1 is MNHNS and CDR2 is SASEGT in the germline V gene. CDR3 bases: TGTGCCAGCGGGGGGGCAGATACGCAGTATTTT. The encoded protein is CASGGADTQYF.

V is TRBV11-2 and J is TRBJ1-1, with D perhaps TRBD1 (6 bases). Germline V CDR1 and CDR2: SGHAT, FQNNGV. V was clipped by 5 bases and J by 0 bases, with 7 bases between them. The CDR3 loop spans 13 amino acids. The CDR3 loop reads CASSRTVNTEAFF. In nucleotides, the CDR3 is TGTGCCAGCAGCCGGACAGTGAACACTGAAGCTTTCTTT.

The rearrangement joins TRBV2 to TRBJ1-5, with D unclear. The CDR3 consists of 15 residues. The V gene lost 3 bases and the J gene lost 6 bases, with 15 bases spanning the gap. The germline V gene encodes CDR1 SNHLY and CDR2 FYNNEI. CDR3 bases: TGTGCCAGCAGTGAGTTTGCGACCTCGGGTCAGCCCCAGCATTTT. Protein product: CASSEFATSGQPQHF.

This clone occurred once. The chain combines TRBV4-1 with TRBJ1-6, with no clear D. This CDR3 comprises 14 residues. The V gene lost 8 bases and the J gene lost 3 bases, with 11 bases spanning the gap. Germline V CDR1 and CDR2: MGHRA, YSYEKL. As DNA, the CDR3 is TGCGCCAGCCGAGCCCCGGGCTATAATTCACCCCTCCACTTT. Translated, it gives CASRAPGYNSPLHF.

The J gene is TRBJ1-2, the V gene TRBV19; D is unclear. The CDR3 loop spans 12 amino acids. Germline CDR1 reads LNHDA; CDR2 reads SQIVND (reference sequence). V lost 4 bases to trimming and J lost 4 bases, with 7 bases between them. The CDR3 is CASSNGVYGYTF. The CDR3 DNA follows: TGTGCCAGTAGTAACGGGGTCTATGGCTACACCTTC. Together with reference TRBV19 and TRBJ1-2, the CDR3 gives the full variable domain: DGGITQSPKYLFRKEGQNVTLSCEQNLNHDAMYWYRQDPGQGLRLIYYSQIVNDFQKGDIAEGYSVSREKKESFPLTVTSAQKNPTAFYLCASSNGVYGYTFGSGTRLTVV.